This passage covers 12 T cell receptor beta chains from one sample sequenced in a study of cytomegalovirus exposure and HLA in healthy donors. The PCR was carried out with 60 Vbeta primers and 13 Jbeta primers. Repertoires were generated with immunoSEQ multiplex PCR, while TCRdb's copy carries only in-frame clones and drops some. The sample lists some 140,000 clones, around 77% occurring once. Sequences were obtained from PBMCs. Every receptor here comes from a man younger than 40 in good health and CMV-seronegative.

The chain joins TRBV6-6 to TRBJ1-2, with D possibly TRBD1 on 5 matching bases. There are 13 residues in the CDR3. Germline-derived CDR1 and CDR2 are MNHNY and SVGAGI (reference sequence). The V gene lost 8 bases and the J gene lost 4 bases, with 14 bases spanning the gap. CDR3 nucleotides: TGTGCCAGCGGCGACGGGGGTGGCTATGGCTACACCTTC. Its translation: CASGDGGGYGYTF.

The rearrangement joins TRBV9 to TRBJ2-7; 11 bases fit TRBD2. V gave up 4 bases and J gave up 3 bases; unmatched junction bases: 9. The CDR3 totals 16 residues. Per germline, CDR1 SGDLS and CDR2 YYNGEE. CDR3 DNA: TGTGCCAGCAGCCTTGGGGGGGGACTAGCGGACTACGAGCAGTACTTC. It encodes CASSLGGGLADYEQYF.

V usage is TRBV28 and J usage is TRBJ2-7; 13 bases match TRBD2. Germline V gene sequence: CDR1 MDHEN, CDR2 SYDVKM. V shed 0 bases, J shed 2 bases, and the junction held 13 bases outside the gene matches. The CDR3 is 20 amino acids. The DNA for the CDR3 is TGTGCCAGCAGTTTATGGAGATTGGGTGGTGGGACTAGCGGGACCTACGAGCAGTACTTC. Amino acid sequence: CASSLWRLGGGTSGTYEQYF.

V gene TRBV6-5 combines with J gene TRBJ2-1; 12 nucleotides line up with TRBD2. Germline V gene sequence: CDR1 MNHEY, CDR2 SVGAGI. The CDR3 loop spans 16 amino acids. V was pared by 0 bases and J by 9 bases, with 6 bases of the junction left unmatched. CDR3 sequence: CASSYSTSGSIGEQFF. The CDR3 nucleotides read TGTGCCAGCAGTTACTCGACTAGCGGGAGTATCGGTGAGCAGTTCTTC.

The chain carries TRBV19 and TRBJ2-5; 8 bases align to TRBD1. The CDR3 is made up of 13 amino acids. V shed 6 bases, J shed 4 bases, and the junction held 4 bases outside the gene matches. Per the germline V gene, CDR1 is LNHDA and CDR2 is SQIVND (reference sequence). CDR3 region: CASSRGLRETQYF. As DNA, the CDR3 is TGTGCCAGTAGCAGGGGGCTTCGAGAGACCCAGTACTTC.

This clone occurred once. J is TRBJ2-3 and V is TRBV6-6, with 7 bases that match TRBD1. The V segment lost 7 bases and the J segment 0 bases; nucleotides outside the gene matches: 4. The length of the CDR3 is 14 residues. Germline CDR1 reads MNHNY; CDR2 reads SVGAGI (reference sequence). CDR3 in amino acids: CASKSGQSTDTQYF. The CDR3 nucleotides are TGTGCCAGCAAGTCGGGACAGAGCACAGATACGCAGTATTTT.

The V call is TRBV4-1, the J call TRBJ1-2; weak D call: TRBD1 (6 bases). The V end was cut by 2 bases, the J end by 5 bases, with 18 bases between. The CDR3 is 16 amino acids. CDR1 and CDR2 (germline): MGHRA, YSYEKL. This CDR3 reads CASSQPATGLVYGYTF. The DNA for the CDR3 is TGCGCCAGCAGCCAACCGGCTACAGGGTTAGTTTATGGCTACACCTTC.

J is TRBJ2-5 and V is TRBV15, with a tentative D call TRBD2 (6 bases). V dropped 1 base and J dropped 2 bases, with 20 bases sitting between them. The length of the CDR3 is 18 residues. Germline lookup yields CDR1 LNHNV and CDR2 YYDKDF (reference sequence). CDR3 in amino acids: CATSRVSSLLAGQETQYF. DNA for the CDR3: TGTGCCACCAGCAGAGTTTCCTCTTTATTGGCGGGGCAAGAGACCCAGTACTTC.

The chain carries TRBV29-1 and TRBJ2-2; D uncertain. With 0 bases removed from V and 6 bases from J, the gap between germline ends came to 11 bases. The germline V gene encodes CDR1 SQVTM and CDR2 ANQGSEA. The CDR3 sequence is 14 residues long. CDR3 residues: CSVEDQQSAGELFF. DNA of the CDR3: TGCAGCGTTGAAGATCAGCAAAGCGCCGGGGAGCTGTTTTTT.

The chain uses TRBV19 and TRBJ2-3; TRBD2 is a possible D gene (6 bases). This CDR3 has 12 amino acids. V lost 6 bases and J 8 bases, leaving 12 bases between the germline ends. CDR1 and CDR2 (germline): LNHDA, SQIVND (reference sequence). The CDR3 sequence: CASSGSGGTQYF. The CDR3, as DNA: TGTGCCAGTAGCGGATCCGGGGGTACGCAGTATTTT.

The rearrangement joins TRBV4-1 to TRBJ2-2; D remains unclear. The length of the CDR3 is 17 residues. Germline CDR1 is MGHRA and CDR2 is YSYEKL. V lost 5 bases and J 8 bases, leaving 24 bases between the germline ends. The CDR3 nucleotides are TGCGCCAGCAGCACCCGGCCGGGTGCCTCGAATGTTGGGGAGCTGTTTTTT. It codes for CASSTRPGASNVGELFF.

This clone appeared once. The V and J genes are TRBV28 and TRBJ2-1; 7 bases map to TRBD2. The germline V gene has CDR1 MDHEN and CDR2 SYDVKM. Trimming at V came to 6 bases and at J to 4 bases, leaving 15 bases not matched to a gene. The CDR3 has 17 residues. The CDR3, as DNA: TGTGCCAGCAGGTTGGCGAGGGCGGGAGCATGGTACAATGAGCAGTTCTTC. This sequence encodes CASRLARAGAWYNEQFF. Based on the CDR3 plus reference TRBV28 and TRBJ2-1, the full variable domain is DVKVTQSSRYLVKRTGEKVFLECVQDMDHENMFWYRQDPGLGLRLIYFSYDVKMKEKGDIPEGYSVSREKKERFSLILESASTNQTSMYLCASRLARAGAWYNEQFFGPGTRLTVL.